The 28 T cell receptor beta chains in this list originate from one sample, sequenced in a study of cytomegalovirus exposure and HLA in healthy donors. The PCR contained 60 Vbeta and 13 Jbeta primers. Repertoires were generated with immunoSEQ multiplex PCR, while TCRdb's copy carries only in-frame clones and drops some. The sample consists of about 110,000 clones, 65% to 80% of them appearing once. The sample consisted of PBMCs. These TCRs come from a female donor in good health and CMV-seropositive.

The genes are TRBV11-2 and TRBJ1-1, with no clear D. The germline V gene has CDR1 SGHAT and CDR2 FQNNGV. CDR3 size: 14 residues. V was cut by 1 base and J by 2 bases, with 8 bases left in between. The CDR3 region is CASSLVGVNTEAFF. CDR3 sequence (DNA): TGTGCCAGCAGCTTAGTCGGGGTCAACACTGAAGCTTTCTTT.

The J gene is TRBJ2-1, the V gene TRBV7-9, with 7 positions matching TRBD2. Trimming removed 4 bases from V and 10 bases from J; junction bases left unmatched: 10. In germline, CDR1 is SEHNR, CDR2 FQNEAQ (reference sequence). The CDR3 extends over 14 amino acids. The CDR3 spells CASSSGLVIIEQFF. The CDR3 region has the DNA TGTGCCAGCAGCTCAGGACTAGTAATAATCGAGCAGTTCTTC.

V is TRBV7-8 and J is TRBJ1-2; a weak D match, TRBD1 (5 bases). CDR3 size: 18 residues. Germline V CDR1 and CDR2: SGHVS, FQNEAQ. Trimming left V 2 bases short and J 0 bases short, with 19 bases between. The CDR3 DNA reads as TGTGCCAGCAGCTTAACCGGGGGAGGGGCGAATCCTAACTATGGCTACACCTTC. Translated, it gives CASSLTGGGANPNYGYTF.

V is TRBV9 and J is TRBJ1-5, with TRBD1 identical over 7 bases. CDR3 length: 14 amino acids. The junction had 2 bases not matched to a gene; V was cut back by 3 bases and J by 2 bases. The germline gives CDR1 SGDLS, CDR2 YYNGEE. The CDR3 region is CASSGGTGNQPQHF. As DNA, the CDR3 is TGTGCCAGCAGCGGCGGGACAGGCAATCAGCCCCAGCATTTT. The whole variable domain, remainder taken from reference TRBV9 and TRBJ1-5, is DSGVTQTPKHLITATGQRVTLRCSPRSGDLSVYWYQQSLDQGLQFLIQYYNGEERAKGNILERFSAQQFPDLHSELNLSSLELGDSALYFCASSGGTGNQPQHFGDGTRLSIL.

The V and J genes are TRBV7-9 and TRBJ2-5; 10 positions match TRBD1. This CDR3 region has 15 residues. Per germline, CDR1 SEHNR and CDR2 FQNEAQ (reference sequence). The junction had 6 bases not matched to a gene; V was cut back by 3 bases and J by 5 bases. CDR3 region: CASSFRDRGGETQYF. The DNA for the CDR3 is TGTGCCAGCAGCTTCCGGGACAGGGGAGGGGAGACCCAGTACTTC.

V gene TRBV30 combines with J gene TRBJ2-1, with 8 nucleotides matching TRBD1. This CDR3 spans 16 amino acids. The ends lost 2 bases at V and 4 bases at J; junction bases unmatched: 10. Looked up from germline, CDR1 is GTSNPN and CDR2 is SVGIG (reference sequence). The DNA of the CDR3 is TGTGCCTGGAGTCTGGTCGGGACAGGAATTTACAATGAGCAGTTCTTC. Protein product: CAWSLVGTGIYNEQFF.

In this sample, this clone turned up a few times. V and J are TRBV28 and TRBJ1-2; D unresolved. There are 12 residues in the CDR3. Trimming took off 5 bases at V and 4 bases at J, with 8 bases between the two ends. CDR1 is MDHEN and CDR2 is SYDVKM in the germline V gene. The DNA of the CDR3 is TGTGCCAGCAGTCAACAGAGCTATGGCTACACCTTC. Its translation is CASSQQSYGYTF.

This clone was picked up a small number of times. The gene calls are TRBV30 and TRBJ2-2; no clear D. Germline-derived CDR1 and CDR2 are GTSNPN and SVGIG (reference sequence). The CDR3 totals 15 residues. Trimming pared 0 bases from V and 3 bases from J, leaving 11 bases between. The CDR3 bases are TGTGCCTGGAGTGTACGTGACTTCGACACCGGGGAGCTGTTTTTT. This translates into CAWSVRDFDTGELFF.

The chain combines TRBV6-6 with TRBJ2-2; tentatively, D is TRBD2 (6 bases). CDR1 and CDR2 (germline): MNHNY, SVGAGI (reference sequence). CDR3 size: 14 residues. V was cut by 6 bases and J by 1 base, with 9 bases left in between. CDR3 in DNA: TGTGCCAGCAGCCTGGGGGGGAACACCGGGGAGCTGTTTTTT. Protein sequence: CASSLGGNTGELFF.

This sequence joins TRBV27 and TRBJ2-3; 8 nucleotides line up with TRBD2. The germline V gene encodes CDR1 MNHEY and CDR2 SMNVEV (reference sequence). The CDR3 has 15 residues. After removal of 5 bases from V and 5 bases from J, the junction contained 9 bases not matched to a gene. In DNA form, the CDR3 reads TGTGCCAGCAGTCGGTCTAGCGGGTTGCTAGATACGCAGTATTTT. It codes for CASSRSSGLLDTQYF.

V gene TRBV5-1 combines with J gene TRBJ1-1, with D uncertain. Deletions cut 0 bases from V and 1 base from J, with 4 bases between. The CDR3 has 13 amino acids. CDR1 SGHRS and CDR2 YFSETQ come from the germline V gene. As DNA, the CDR3 is TGCGCCAGCAGCTTGGTTAGGAACACTGAAGCTTTCTTT. Its translation: CASSLVRNTEAFF.

This clone has just a few counts. The V and J genes are TRBV7-8 and TRBJ1-1, with D possibly matching TRBD1 (5 bases). This CDR3 region has 13 residues. Looked up from germline, CDR1 is SGHVS and CDR2 is FQNEAQ. Trimming shortened V by 7 bases and J by 3 bases, and 12 bases separated the two germline ends. The CDR3 DNA reads as TGTGCCAGCACCACAGGAGGGGACACTGAAGCTTTCTTT. Protein: CASTTGGDTEAFF.

The genes are TRBV4-2 and TRBJ1-2; the D gene is possibly TRBD1 (5 bases). Trimming took off 0 bases at V and 6 bases at J, with 8 bases between the two ends. There are 13 residues in the CDR3. Germline V gene data show CDR1 as LGHNA and CDR2 as YNFKEQ. The CDR3 spells CASSQDQGNGYTF. The CDR3 DNA is TGTGCCAGCAGCCAAGATCAGGGTAATGGCTACACCTTC.

Only a few counts were recorded for this clone. The chain joins TRBV19 to TRBJ1-1; 7 bases align to TRBD1. Germline CDR1 reads LNHDA; CDR2 reads SQIVND (reference sequence). V trimming: 5 bases; J trimming: 1 base; junction bases outside the gene matches: 10. The CDR3 has 16 residues. CDR3 loop: CASSGLSTGRNTEAFF. The CDR3 DNA reads as TGTGCCAGTAGTGGTCTGTCGACAGGGCGGAACACTGAAGCTTTCTTT.

The table lists this clone with a few counts. The rearrangement links TRBV5-1 to TRBJ1-1; TRBD1 aligns across 7 bases. With V trimmed by 3 bases and J by 5 bases, 4 bases remained unmatched. CDR1 and CDR2 (germline): SGHRS, YFSETQ. The CDR3 loop spans 13 amino acids. DNA for the CDR3: TGCGCCAGCAGCTCACAGGGGTATACTGAAGCTTTCTTT. Translating gives CASSSQGYTEAFF.

The rearrangement uses TRBV10-3 and TRBJ1-2, with a weak D call TRBD1 (6 bases). This CDR3 has 14 amino acids. V was clipped by 6 bases and J by 4 bases, with 15 bases between them. Germline CDR1 and CDR2: ENHRY and SYGVKD. Here the CDR3 DNA reads TGTGCCATCAGCGTACAGGGTAACTCCTATGGCTACACCTTC. Its protein product is CAISVQGNSYGYTF.

Comments on this clone: The CDR3 carries no conserved terminal phenylalanine or tryptophan, so it likely arises from a read error. It is unclear where the CDR3 begins or ends on the DNA, so no DNA is shown, and the CDR3 is as TCRdb lists it. The chain recombines TRBV12-1 with TRBJ2-2; TRBD1, the table's D call, lacks a check against the DNA. TRBV12-1 is described as a pseudogene. The CDR3 is made up of 12 amino acids, end residues included. CDR3: CASSLPTGTGGV.

This clone was seen just once. The gene calls are TRBV7-2 and TRBJ2-1, with 9 positions matching TRBD2. This CDR3 region has 15 residues. Germline lookup yields CDR1 SGHTA and CDR2 FQGNSA. V lost 5 bases and J lost 8; bases outside the gene matches: 10. CDR3: CASSRSGGIFHEQFF. The CDR3 DNA follows: TGTGCCAGCAGCCGTAGCGGGGGAATTTTCCATGAGCAGTTCTTC.

V usage is TRBV6-1 and J usage is TRBJ2-7; 7 bases match TRBD1. J was trimmed by 0 bases and V by 4 bases; bases with no gene match: 6. The CDR3 is 15 amino acids. Germline CDR1 is MNHNS and CDR2 is SASEGT. As DNA, the CDR3 is TGTGCCAGCAGTGCCCCAGACAGGGTCTCCTACGAGCAGTACTTC. As protein: CASSAPDRVSYEQYF.

The chain combines TRBV2 with TRBJ2-7; D perhaps matches TRBD2 (6 bases). From germline, CDR1 is SNHLY and CDR2 FYNNEI. CDR3 length: 12 amino acids. Trimming cost V 8 bases and J 3 bases, with 11 bases left between them. The DNA of the CDR3 is TGTGCCAGCGGGGGGAACTTCTACGAGCAGTACTTC. This gives the protein CASGGNFYEQYF.

This chain joins TRBV6-1 and TRBJ2-1; D is possibly TRBD2 (6 bases). Germline lookup yields CDR1 MNHNS and CDR2 SASEGT. The CDR3 is 16 residues long. Deletions cut 4 bases from V and 4 bases from J, with 17 bases between. This chain's CDR3 is CASSGPGEAAYNEQFF. CDR3 DNA: TGTGCCAGCAGTGGACCCGGGGAGGCAGCATACAATGAGCAGTTCTTC.

The chain employs TRBV5-6 and TRBJ1-2; D is undetermined. The CDR3 is made up of 13 amino acids. Trimming took off 1 base at V and 8 bases at J, with 12 bases between the two ends. CDR1 is SGHDT and CDR2 is YYEEEE in the germline V gene. CDR3 residues: CASSLQGWEGYTF. CDR3 in DNA: TGTGCCAGCAGCTTGCAAGGGTGGGAGGGCTACACCTTC.

V usage is TRBV11-2 and J usage is TRBJ1-2, with a tentative D call TRBD1 (6 bases). V lost 5 bases and J lost 5, with 18 bases in between. The CDR3 is made up of 15 amino acids. Germline V CDR1 and CDR2: SGHAT, FQNNGV. CDR3 in amino acids: CASSTQQGGKYGYTF. CDR3 DNA: TGTGCCAGCAGCACACAACAGGGAGGGAAGTATGGCTACACCTTC.

The rearrangement links TRBV2 to TRBJ1-5, with D uncertain. CDR1 and CDR2 from the germline V gene are SNHLY and FYNNEI. Between the trimmed V and J ends, which lost 7 bases and 6 bases, there was a span of 16 bases. The CDR3 sequence is 14 residues long. CDR3 in DNA: TGTGCCAGCACCCAGGCCCCGTGGGTTCAGCCCCAGCATTTT. As protein: CASTQAPWVQPQHF.

The rearrangement joins TRBV9 to TRBJ1-3, with D uncertain. The CDR3 is 19 residues long. The germline V gene encodes CDR1 SGDLS and CDR2 YYNGEE. V was cut by 1 base and J by 3 bases, with 23 bases left in between. The CDR3 sequence is CASSVSTGSHSASGNTIYF. Here the CDR3 DNA reads TGTGCCAGCAGCGTATCCACCGGGTCCCACTCGGCTAGTGGAAACACCATATATTTT.

Only one count was recorded for this clone. The chain is built from TRBV28 and TRBJ2-1; D might be TRBD2 (5 bases). From germline, CDR1 is MDHEN and CDR2 SYDVKM. This CDR3 is 16 amino acids long. Trimming shortened V by 3 bases and J by 3 bases, and 15 bases separated the two germline ends. Here the CDR3 DNA reads TGTGCCAGCAGTTTCAGCAGCAGCGGTTACTACAATGAGCAGTTCTTC. Amino acid sequence: CASSFSSSGYYNEQFF.

This chain uses TRBV15 with TRBJ2-7, with 9 positions matching TRBD2. This CDR3 region has 15 residues. Germline V lookup: CDR1 LNHNV, CDR2 YYDKDF (reference sequence). V lost 1 base to trimming and J lost 6 bases; unmatched junction nucleotides: 7. Here the CDR3 reads CATSRGGGGAGEQYF. CDR3 in DNA: TGTGCCACCAGCAGAGGTGGCGGGGGGGCCGGCGAGCAGTACTTC. The full variable domain, with the rest looked up from reference TRBV15 and TRBJ2-7, is DAMVIQNPRYQVTQFGKPVTLSCSQTLNHNVMYWYQQKSSQAPKLLFHYYDKDFNNEADTPDNFQSRRPNTSFCFLDIRSPGLGDTAMYLCATSRGGGGAGEQYFGPGTRLTVT.

The CDR3: CASSTRLAKYQETQYF. Written as DNA, the CDR3 is TGTGCCAGCTCCACGCGACTAGCGAAATACCAAGAGACCCAGTACTTC. V is TRBV18 and J is TRBJ2-5; 8 bases agree with TRBD2. The ends lost 6 bases at V and 0 bases at J; junction bases unmatched: 9. Germline V gives CDR1 KGHSH, CDR2 LQKENI. The CDR3 length is 16 residues.